The next 27 T cell receptor beta chains were all read from a single sample in a study of control samples from healthy donors and cancer patients. Sequencing was performed with immunoSEQ multiplex PCR; in TCRdb, only in-frame clones are kept and a portion is missing. The sample has 150,000 or so clones; 80% to 95% are singletons. The sequencing sample was made of blood. These TCRs come from a young man in good health.

The chain has TRBV11-2 and TRBJ2-2; TRBD1 might be the D (5 bases). The CDR3 has 14 residues. Trimming took off 5 bases at V and 3 bases at J, with 10 bases between the two ends. Germline CDR1 SGHAT, CDR2 FQNNGV. Written as DNA, the CDR3 is TGTGCCAGCAGCAACGACAGATACACCGGGGAGCTGTTTTTT. This translates into CASSNDRYTGELFF.

The chain couples TRBV7-2 to TRBJ1-2; 8 nucleotides align to TRBD1. The germline gives CDR1 SGHTA, CDR2 FQGNSA. This CDR3 spans 13 amino acids. V lost 5 bases, J lost 6 bases, and 5 bases stayed unmatched. This chain's CDR3 is CASSRDRSNGYTF. The CDR3 DNA sequence: TGTGCCAGCAGCCGGGACAGGAGTAATGGCTACACCTTC.

The CDR3 nucleotides are TGTGCCAGCAGTTTTTGGAGGGGGTACCGGGACACTGAAGCTTTCTTT. Protein product: CASSFWRGYRDTEAFF. The rearrangement joins TRBV5-6 to TRBJ1-1; a weak D match, TRBD1 (6 bases). Germline CDR1 SGHDT, CDR2 YYEEEE. V was pared by 5 bases and J by 3 bases, with 20 bases between. The CDR3 length is 16 residues.

This sequence joins TRBV10-3 and TRBJ2-7, with a possible D match to TRBD2 (6 bases). CDR1 is ENHRY, CDR2 SYGVKD, per germline. Trimming cost V 6 bases and J 3 bases, with 12 bases left between them. CDR3 length: 13 amino acids. The DNA for the CDR3 is TGTGCCATCAGGGACTATGAGGGCTACGAGCAGTACTTC. Residues: CAIRDYEGYEQYF.

Worth noting for this clone: The germline gene is not matched at one end of the junction; a read error may be the cause. This chain connects TRBV7-7 to TRBJ1-1; unclear D gene. Looked up from germline, CDR1 is SSHAT and CDR2 is FNYEAQ (reference sequence). CDR3 length: 12 residues. The CDR3 here is CASSPLSGISFF. The DNA for the CDR3 is TGTGCTAGCAGCCCCCTATCGGGAATCTCTTTCTTT.

This clone is a singleton in its sample. V gene TRBV30 combines with J gene TRBJ2-7; 7 nucleotides match TRBD1. From germline, CDR1 is GTSNPN and CDR2 SVGIG (reference sequence). This CDR3 is 16 amino acids long. The V gene end was trimmed by 1 base and the J gene end by 2 bases; junction bases not matched to a gene: 11. CDR3 nucleotide sequence: TGTGCCTGGAGTGACCTTTCGATGACAGGGACCTACGAGCAGTACTTC. It translates to CAWSDLSMTGTYEQYF.

This sequence joins TRBV30 and TRBJ2-7; D gene ambiguous. V lost 5 bases and J lost 4, with 27 bases in between. CDR1 and CDR2 (germline): GTSNPN, SVGIG (reference sequence). CDR3 length: 17 residues. CDR3 nucleotides: TGTGCCTGGCAAACCACCGGCTATGACACAAACTTTTACGAGCAGTACTTC. Translating gives CAWQTTGYDTNFYEQYF.

A single count supports this clone. The V and J genes are TRBV2 and TRBJ1-2, with TRBD1 as a possible D gene (6 bases). Germline CDR1 and CDR2: SNHLY and FYNNEI. Deletions cut 7 bases from V and 2 bases from J, with 11 bases between. The CDR3 covers 13 residues. CDR3 amino acids: CASTYTGNYGYTF. The CDR3 DNA is TGTGCCAGCACCTACACAGGGAACTATGGCTACACCTTC.

The chain links TRBV27 to TRBJ2-1, with D possibly matching TRBD1 (6 bases). Germline values: CDR1 MNHEY, CDR2 SMNVEV (reference sequence). Trimming shortened V by 9 bases and J by 3 bases, and 15 bases separated the two germline ends. The CDR3 loop spans 14 amino acids. The CDR3 loop is CASGLSDSYNEQFF. The CDR3 nucleotides read TGTGCCAGTGGGTTGTCGGACAGCTACAATGAGCAGTTCTTC.

The chain employs TRBV7-3 and TRBJ1-2; D perhaps matches TRBD1 (5 bases). The CDR3 contains 13 residues. The germline V and J ends were trimmed by 4 bases and 7 bases, with 13 bases remaining between them. The germline CDR1 and CDR2 sequences are SGHTA and FQGTGA. The CDR3 DNA reads TGTGCCAGCAGCTCGGACACGGGAGGTGGCTACACCTTC. Translation: CASSSDTGGGYTF.

The chain recombines TRBV2 with TRBJ1-1, with TRBD1 matching over 8 bases. The J segment lost 3 bases and the V segment lost 6 bases, leaving 12 bases of the junction unmatched. Germline lookup yields CDR1 SNHLY and CDR2 FYNNEI. The CDR3 totals 16 residues. CDR3 nucleotide sequence: TGTGCCAGCAGGGACAGGGTTCAACTAGGGGACACTGAAGCTTTCTTT. It encodes CASRDRVQLGDTEAFF.

Note on this clone: Distinct nucleotide sequences in the sample also encode this CDR3. This rearrangement joins TRBV11-3 to TRBJ2-3, with 9 nucleotides matching TRBD2. CDR1 and CDR2 from the germline V gene are SGHNT and YENEEA. The CDR3 length is 14 residues. J gave up 3 bases and V 5 bases, and 3 bases lay outside the gene matches. The CDR3 sequence: CASSPGLATDTQYF. CDR3 DNA sequence: TGTGCCAGCAGCCCGGGACTAGCAACAGATACGCAGTATTTT.

The chain links TRBV7-2 to TRBJ1-6, with D possibly being TRBD1 (5 bases). This CDR3 spans 18 amino acids. Germline values: CDR1 SGHTA, CDR2 FQGNSA. Trimming cost V 1 base and J 5 bases, with 18 bases left between them. This CDR3 reads CASSLVGTQMVNNSPLHF. CDR3 in DNA: TGTGCCAGCAGCTTAGTCGGGACTCAAATGGTGAATAATTCACCCCTCCACTTT.

The V call is TRBV5-1, the J call TRBJ1-1; the match to TRBD1 covers 9 bases. This CDR3 is 15 amino acids long. Unmatched junction bases numbered 4, after V lost 4 bases and J lost 0 bases. Germline V gives CDR1 SGHRS, CDR2 YFSETQ. The CDR3, as DNA: TGCGCCAGCAGCGCGGACAGGGGATTGAACACTGAAGCTTTCTTT. Amino acid sequence: CASSADRGLNTEAFF.

This sequence joins TRBV27 and TRBJ1-2; no clear D gene. The ends were cut back, 2 bases at V and 4 bases at J, with 14 bases in the middle. Germline CDR1 and CDR2: MNHEY and SMNVEV (reference sequence). The CDR3 runs to 15 residues. CDR3 DNA: TGTGCCAGCAGTTTAACCGCCCGACCTAGCTATGGCTACACCTTC. The encoded protein is CASSLTARPSYGYTF.

V and J are TRBV30 and TRBJ2-1; D ambiguous. The CDR3 is made up of 11 amino acids. Germline CDR1 reads GTSNPN; CDR2 reads SVGIG (reference sequence). V shed 1 base and J shed 9 bases, with 7 bases lying between them. CDR3 DNA: TGTGCCTGGAGTGCCCAACGTGAGCAGTTCTTC. Its translation is CAWSAQREQFF.

The chain joins TRBV10-3 to TRBJ1-4; the D gene is possibly TRBD1 (6 bases). The CDR3 length is 14 residues. V shed 3 bases and J shed 7 bases, with 12 bases lying between them. CDR1 is ENHRY and CDR2 is SYGVKD in the germline V gene. Written as DNA, the CDR3 is TGTGCCATCAGTGAATGGGGGGCGGGTGAAAAACTGTTTTTT. It encodes CAISEWGAGEKLFF.

The V gene is TRBV28, the J gene TRBJ2-3; perhaps TRBD1 as D (6 bases). CDR1 is MDHEN and CDR2 is SYDVKM in the germline V gene. Trimming stripped 1 base from V and 1 base from J, with 9 bases between. This CDR3 spans 15 amino acids. Written as DNA, the CDR3 is TGTGCCAGCAGTTTATTACAGGGAGGCACAGATACGCAGTATTTT. Residues: CASSLLQGGTDTQYF.

V is TRBV12-3 or TRBV12-4 and J is TRBJ2-7, with 8 bases aligning to TRBD1. The CDR3 has 12 amino acids. Losses at the gene ends were 8 bases for V and 4 bases for J; bases not matched to a gene: 4. The CDR3 DNA is TGTGCCAGCCAGGGGGCTAGGTACGAGCAGTACTTC. Translating gives CASQGARYEQYF.

This chain links TRBV7-9 with TRBJ2-5; TRBD2 might be the D (5 bases). Trimming took 1 base from V and 3 from J, leaving 15 bases between them. Per the germline V gene, CDR1 is SEHNR and CDR2 is FQNEAQ (reference sequence). The CDR3 is made up of 16 amino acids. The CDR3 DNA reads TGTGCCAGCAGCTTAGTTTTCAGGAGAGCGGAAGAGACCCAGTACTTC. It codes for CASSLVFRRAEETQYF.

CDR3 protein: CASSKLGADNQPQHF. In DNA, the CDR3 is TGTGCCAGCAGCAAACTCGGGGCAGACAATCAGCCCCAGCATTTT. The rearrangement uses TRBV21-1 and TRBJ1-5. TRBV21-1 corresponds to a pseudogene. The CDR3 is 15 amino acids.

The V call is TRBV3-1 (or the pseudogene TRBV3-2), the J call TRBJ2-5; 9 nucleotides align to TRBD2. Germline V lookup: CDR1 LGHDT, CDR2 YNNKEL (reference sequence). The V gene end was trimmed by 3 bases and the J gene end by 6 bases; junction bases not matched to a gene: 11. The length of the CDR3 is 16 residues. CDR3 bases: TGTGCCAGCAGCCACAGCGAGCGGGGGGAACATAAGACCCAGTACTTC. Translation gives CASSHSERGEHKTQYF.

This clone was recorded once. This rearrangement joins TRBV10-3 to TRBJ2-7; tentatively, D is TRBD1 or TRBD2 (5 bases each). The CDR3 is made up of 15 amino acids. Germline V gene lookup returns CDR1 ENHRY and CDR2 SYGVKD. V was shortened by 10 bases and J by 7 bases, with 26 bases between the two germline ends. The CDR3 here is CATAGPGPMTKEQYF. In nucleotides, the CDR3 is TGTGCCACGGCAGGGCCGGGACCGATGACTAAGGAGCAGTACTTC.

The chain combines TRBV7-9 with TRBJ2-1; maybe TRBD1 (5 bases). Deletions cut 5 bases from V and 5 bases from J, with 13 bases between. The germline V gene has CDR1 SEHNR and CDR2 FQNEAQ (reference sequence). This CDR3 spans 14 amino acids. The CDR3 sequence: CASSQMGPNNEQFF. In DNA, the CDR3 is TGTGCCAGCAGCCAAATGGGGCCTAACAATGAGCAGTTCTTC.

The V call is TRBV24-1, the J call TRBJ1-5; perhaps TRBD1 as D (5 bases). This CDR3 comprises 14 residues. Germline V gene data show CDR1 as KGHDR and CDR2 as SFDVKD. The germline V and J ends were trimmed by 3 bases and 8 bases, with 13 bases remaining between them. CDR3 sequence reads: CATSDRTREKPQHF. CDR3 in DNA: TGTGCCACCAGTGATAGGACACGGGAGAAGCCCCAGCATTTT.

This CDR3 is CASSYGGGYLGPKAFF. The CDR3 DNA is TGTGCCAGCAGTTATGGAGGGGGCTACTTGGGTCCTAAAGCTTTCTTT. This chain joins TRBV7-9 and TRBJ1-1, with 7 bases that match TRBD1. Trimming removed 6 bases from V and 9 bases from J; junction bases left unmatched: 19. The CDR3 is made up of 16 amino acids. From germline, CDR1 is SEHNR and CDR2 FQNEAQ (reference sequence).

The CDR3 loop reads CASSRGPLAEYNEQFF. The CDR3 DNA is TGTGCCAGCAGCCGCGGCCCCCTAGCGGAATACAATGAGCAGTTCTTC. The chain employs TRBV4-2 and TRBJ2-1; TRBD2 aligns across 7 bases. The V and J ends lost 4 bases and 4 bases, in that order; junction bases with no gene match: 10. CDR3 length: 16 residues. Looked up from germline, CDR1 is LGHNA and CDR2 is YNFKEQ.